Presented here are 14 T cell receptor beta chains from one specimen sequenced in a study of human T cells and chemical hapten exposure. Time point defined: patch test 1, 2 weeks after DPC sensitization. Treatment specified: therapeutic diphenylcyclopropenone sensitization with weekly scalp DPC. TCRdb reprocessed the RACE reads with MiXCR, giving one entry per CDR3 protein. The table includes approximately 82,000 distinct CDR3 sequences, about 10% detected once. The sequences come from whole blood, collected in connection with sensitization to the hapten diphenylcyclopropenone (DPC). The receptors were gathered from a middle-aged man with alopecia areata. Some clones in this sample may be carry-over from other donors' samples.

The chain employs TRBV7-9 and TRBJ1-5; TRBD1 might be the D (6 bases). The CDR3 covers 15 residues. Germline-derived CDR1 and CDR2 are SEHNR and FQNEAQ (reference sequence). V lost 5 bases and J lost 6, with 17 bases in between. CDR3 bases: TGTGCCAGCAGCCCCGGCGGGGGCGGACTTCAGCCCCAGCATTTT. Its translation: CASSPGGGGLQPQHF.

This clonotype was picked up many times. The chain recombines TRBV6-5 with TRBJ2-7; D not resolved. V was cut by 0 bases and J by 4 bases, with 4 bases left in between. Germline CDR1 is MNHEY and CDR2 is SVGAGI. The CDR3 contains 12 residues. CDR3: CASSYSKYEQYF. The CDR3 nucleotides read TGTGCCAGCAGTTACTCGAAGTACGAGCAGTACTTC.

The rearrangement uses TRBV7-9 and TRBJ2-7, with TRBD1 as a possible D gene (5 bases). CDR3 length: 13 amino acids. Germline V CDR1 and CDR2: SEHNR, FQNEAQ (reference sequence). Trimming removed 5 bases from V and 4 bases from J, with 12 bases in between. The CDR3 nucleotides are TGTGCCAGCAGCGCCCTGACAGAATACGAGCAGTACGTC. As protein: CASSALTEYEQYV.

This clonotype was counted a single time. The J gene is TRBJ2-3, the V gene TRBV27; D unresolved. The germline CDR1 and CDR2 sequences are MNHEY and SMNVEV (reference sequence). This CDR3 has 12 amino acids. The CDR3 DNA follows: TGTGCTGTAAAGAGCCCGGGAGATACGCAGTATTTT. Translation gives CAVKSPGDTQYF.

This clonotype has only a few counts. The chain couples TRBV15 to TRBJ2-3; the D gene is possibly TRBD1 (5 bases). Germline values: CDR1 LNHNV, CDR2 YYDKDF (reference sequence). The V gene lost 0 bases and the J gene lost 4 bases, with 14 bases spanning the gap. CDR3 length equals 16 residues. CDR3 in DNA: TGTGCCACCAGCAGAGATTACGGCAGGGTGCCAGATACGCAGTATTTT. As protein: CATSRDYGRVPDTQYF. Full variable domain (remainder filled in from reference TRBV15 and TRBJ2-3): DAMVIQNPRYQVTQFGKPVTLSCSQTLNHNVMYWYQQKSSQAPKLLFHYYDKDFNNEADTPDNFQSRRPNTSFCFLDIRSPGLGDTAMYLCATSRDYGRVPDTQYFGPGTRLTVL.

The CDR3, as DNA: TGCGCCAGCAGTCAATCGAGCCGGGGGCACAACGTCCTGACTTTC. It is translated as CASSQSSRGHNVLTF. The rearrangement links TRBV23-1 to TRBJ2-6; D possibly uses TRBD1 or TRBD2 (6 bases each). TRBV23-1 is an ORF for which the function is uncertain. CDR3 length: 15 residues. The V gene lost 0 bases and the J gene lost 9 bases, with 12 bases spanning the gap.

The table lists this clonotype with many counts. The chain uses TRBV5-1 and TRBJ1-1; D unresolved. Trimming removed 3 bases at V and 1 base at J, with 10 bases between. Per the germline V gene, CDR1 is SGHRS and CDR2 is YFSETQ. CDR3 size: 14 residues. CDR3 DNA: TGCGCCAGCAGCTCCCTAGGAGGGAACACTGAAGCTTTCTTT. Amino acids: CASSSLGGNTEAFF.

The V call is TRBV2, the J call TRBJ2-4; tentative D call: TRBD1 (5 bases). The ends were cut back, 3 bases at V and 6 bases at J, with 12 bases in the middle. CDR3 length: 14 residues. Germline lookup yields CDR1 SNHLY and CDR2 FYNNEI. CDR3 bases: TGTGCCAGCAGTGACCCCAGACAGATAAACATTCAGTACTTC. It specifies CASSDPRQINIQYF.

This sequence joins TRBV7-2 and TRBJ2-3, with 9 positions matching TRBD1. CDR1 SGHTA and CDR2 FQGNSA come from the germline V gene. This CDR3 contains 17 residues. V gave up 1 base and J gave up 7 bases; unmatched junction bases: 12. CDR3 sequence reads: CASSLEGRDRDLNTQYF. The CDR3 nucleotides read TGTGCCAGCAGCTTAGAAGGTCGGGACAGGGACCTAAATACGCAGTATTTT.

This clonotype was counted many times. The rearrangement joins TRBV6-5 to TRBJ1-3; D not resolved. The germline CDR1 and CDR2 sequences are MNHEY and SVGAGI. The V end was cut by 2 bases, the J end by 0 bases, with 11 bases between. The CDR3 contains 16 residues. The CDR3 sequence: CASSYSRPTSGNTIYF. For the CDR3, the DNA is TGTGCCAGCAGTTACAGCAGGCCGACCTCTGGAAACACCATATATTTT.

As regards this clonotype: A much larger clone lies a single base off, so this may be a read error. The CDR3 DNA follows: TGTGCCAGCAGCTTGCTAGCGGGAGTTGAAGATGCGCAGTATTTT. This translates into CASSLLAGVEDAQYF. The chain links TRBV7-9 to TRBJ2-3; 10 bases align to TRBD2. The germline gives CDR1 SEHNR, CDR2 FQNEAQ (reference sequence). The CDR3 runs to 15 residues. Filled out from reference TRBV7-9 and TRBJ2-3, the complete variable domain reads DTGVSQNPRHKITKRGQNVTFRCDPISEHNRLYWYRQTLGQGPEFLTYFQNEAQLEKSRLLSDRFSAERPKGSFSTLEIQRTEQGDSAMYLCASSLLAGVEDAQYFGPGTRLTVL.

J is TRBJ2-3 and V is TRBV7-3; perhaps TRBD2 as D (6 bases). CDR1 and CDR2 (germline): SGHTA, FQGTGA. The CDR3 has 19 residues. Trimming left V 0 bases short and J 2 bases short, with 21 bases between. CDR3 nucleotide sequence: TGTGCCAGCAGCTTAACCCCAATGAGATTAGCGGAGAACACAGATACGCAGTATTTT. Its protein is CASSLTPMRLAENTDTQYF.

Only a few counts were recorded for this clonotype. The chain carries TRBV7-9 and TRBJ2-4, with D possibly being TRBD1 or TRBD2 (6 bases each). V gave up 1 base and J gave up 15 bases, with 13 bases separating them. The CDR3 totals 12 residues. The V gene's germline CDR1 is SEHNR and CDR2 FQNEAQ (reference sequence). The CDR3 DNA follows: TGTGCCAGCAGCTTAGACGGGAGCAGGGGGTACTTC. It specifies CASSLDGSRGYF.

The chain couples TRBV21-1 to TRBJ1-4. TRBV21-1 is recorded as a pseudogene. The CDR3 spans 12 residues. The CDR3 spells CASLQRTDGVFF. The DNA of the CDR3 is TGTGCCAGCCTACAACGGACCGATGGGGTGTTTTTT.